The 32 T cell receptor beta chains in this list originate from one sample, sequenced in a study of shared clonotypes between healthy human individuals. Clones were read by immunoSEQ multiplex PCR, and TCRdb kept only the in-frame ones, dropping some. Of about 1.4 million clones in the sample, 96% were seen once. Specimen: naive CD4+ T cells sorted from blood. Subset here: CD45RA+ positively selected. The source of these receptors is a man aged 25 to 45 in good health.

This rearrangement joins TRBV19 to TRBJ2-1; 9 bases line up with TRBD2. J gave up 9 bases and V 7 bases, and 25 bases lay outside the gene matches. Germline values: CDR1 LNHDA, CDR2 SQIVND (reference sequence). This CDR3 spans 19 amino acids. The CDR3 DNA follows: TGTGCCAGTACCTACGTCCGCCAAGCGGGAGGCAACCCGCCCGGTGAGCAGTTCTTC. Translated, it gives CASTYVRQAGGNPPGEQFF.

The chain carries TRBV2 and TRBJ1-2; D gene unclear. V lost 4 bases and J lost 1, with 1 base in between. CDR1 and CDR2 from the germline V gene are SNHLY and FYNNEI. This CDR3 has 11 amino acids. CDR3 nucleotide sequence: TGTGCCAGCAGTGTTAACTATGGCTACACCTTC. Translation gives CASSVNYGYTF.

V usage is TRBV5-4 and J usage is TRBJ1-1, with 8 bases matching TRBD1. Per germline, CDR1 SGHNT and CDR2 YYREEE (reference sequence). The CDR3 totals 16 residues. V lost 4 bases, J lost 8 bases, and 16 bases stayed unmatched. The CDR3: CASSKGQGDHGPEAFF. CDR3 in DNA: TGTGCCAGCAGCAAAGGACAGGGCGATCATGGCCCAGAAGCTTTCTTT.

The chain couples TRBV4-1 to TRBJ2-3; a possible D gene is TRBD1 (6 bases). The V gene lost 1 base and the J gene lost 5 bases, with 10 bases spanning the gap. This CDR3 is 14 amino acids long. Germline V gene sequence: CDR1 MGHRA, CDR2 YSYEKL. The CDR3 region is CASSQVQGRDTQYF. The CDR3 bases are TGCGCCAGCAGCCAAGTACAGGGAAGAGATACGCAGTATTTT.

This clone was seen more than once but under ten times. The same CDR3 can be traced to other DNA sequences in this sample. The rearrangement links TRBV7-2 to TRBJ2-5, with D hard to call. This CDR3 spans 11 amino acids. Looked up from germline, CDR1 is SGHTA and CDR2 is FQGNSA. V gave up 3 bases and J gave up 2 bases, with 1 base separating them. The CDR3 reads CASSLQETQYF. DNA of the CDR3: TGTGCCAGCAGCTTGCAAGAGACCCAGTACTTC.

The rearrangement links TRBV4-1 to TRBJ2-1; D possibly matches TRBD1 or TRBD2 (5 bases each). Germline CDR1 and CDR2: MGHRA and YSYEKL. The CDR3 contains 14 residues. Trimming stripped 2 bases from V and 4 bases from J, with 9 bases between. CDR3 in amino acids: CASSQSGAYNEQFF. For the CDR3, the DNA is TGCGCCAGCAGCCAATCCGGGGCTTACAATGAGCAGTTCTTC.

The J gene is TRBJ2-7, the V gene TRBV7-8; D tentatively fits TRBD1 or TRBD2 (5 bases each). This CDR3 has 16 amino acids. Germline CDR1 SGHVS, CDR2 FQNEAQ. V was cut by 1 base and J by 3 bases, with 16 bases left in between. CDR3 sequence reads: CASSLDWGRTNYEQYF. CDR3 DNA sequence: TGTGCCAGCAGCTTAGACTGGGGACGGACGAACTACGAGCAGTACTTC.

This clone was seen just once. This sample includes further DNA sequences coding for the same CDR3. DNA of the CDR3: TGTGCCAGCAGTTTCCGGACAGGGGGCAATCAGCCCCAGCATTTT. Protein sequence: CASSFRTGGNQPQHF. This chain joins TRBV28 and TRBJ1-5; 9 positions match TRBD1. V shed 3 bases, J shed 2 bases, and the junction held 2 bases outside the gene matches. Germline lookup yields CDR1 MDHEN and CDR2 SYDVKM. The CDR3 has 15 amino acids.

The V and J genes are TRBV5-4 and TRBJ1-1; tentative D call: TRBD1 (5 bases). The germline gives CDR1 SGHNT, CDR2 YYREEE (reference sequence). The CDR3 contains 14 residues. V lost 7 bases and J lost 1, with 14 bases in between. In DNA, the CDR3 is TGTGCCAGCGGAGACCGGGGGGGGAACACTGAAGCTTTCTTT. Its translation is CASGDRGGNTEAFF. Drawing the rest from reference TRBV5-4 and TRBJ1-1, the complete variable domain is ETGVTQSPTHLIKTRGQQVTLRCSSQSGHNTVSWYQQALGQGPQFIFQYYREEENGRGNFPPRFSGLQFPNYSSELNVNALELDDSALYLCASGDRGGNTEAFFGQGTRLTVV.

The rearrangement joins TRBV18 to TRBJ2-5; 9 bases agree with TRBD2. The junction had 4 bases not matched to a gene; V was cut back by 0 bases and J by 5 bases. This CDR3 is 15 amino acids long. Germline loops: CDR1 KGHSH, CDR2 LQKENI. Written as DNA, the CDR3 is TGTGCCAGCTCACCACCGAGCAGCGGGAGGGAGACCCAGTACTTC. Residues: CASSPPSSGRETQYF.

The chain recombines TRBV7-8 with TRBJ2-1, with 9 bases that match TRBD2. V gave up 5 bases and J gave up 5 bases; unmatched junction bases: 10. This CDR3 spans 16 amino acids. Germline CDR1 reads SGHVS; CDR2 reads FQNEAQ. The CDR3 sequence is CASSPGRLAGNNEQFF. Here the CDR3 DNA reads TGTGCCAGCAGCCCAGGGCGGCTAGCGGGGAACAATGAGCAGTTCTTC.

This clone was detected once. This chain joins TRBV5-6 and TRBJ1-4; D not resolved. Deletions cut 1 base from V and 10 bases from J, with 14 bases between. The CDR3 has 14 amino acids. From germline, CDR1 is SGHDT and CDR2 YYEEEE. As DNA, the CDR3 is TGTGCCAGCAGCTTGTCAGGCGTTCGGGGAAAACTGTTTTTT. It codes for CASSLSGVRGKLFF.

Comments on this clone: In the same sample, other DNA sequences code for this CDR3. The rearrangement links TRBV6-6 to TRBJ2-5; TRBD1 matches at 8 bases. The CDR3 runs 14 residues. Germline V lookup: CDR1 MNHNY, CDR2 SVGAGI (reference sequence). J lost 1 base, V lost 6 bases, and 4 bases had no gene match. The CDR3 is CASSPDRGQETQYF. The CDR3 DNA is TGTGCCAGCAGCCCAGACAGGGGCCAAGAGACCCAGTACTTC.

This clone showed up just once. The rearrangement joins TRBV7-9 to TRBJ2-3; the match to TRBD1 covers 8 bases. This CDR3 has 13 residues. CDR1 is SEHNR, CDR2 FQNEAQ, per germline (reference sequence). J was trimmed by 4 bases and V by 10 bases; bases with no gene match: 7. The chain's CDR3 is CATADREADTQYF. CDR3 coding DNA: TGTGCCACCGCGGACAGGGAAGCAGATACGCAGTATTTT.

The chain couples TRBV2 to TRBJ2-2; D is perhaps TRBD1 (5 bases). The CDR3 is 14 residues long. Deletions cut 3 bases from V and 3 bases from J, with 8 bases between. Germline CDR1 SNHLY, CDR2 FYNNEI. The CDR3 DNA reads TGTGCCAGCAGTGACAGGACACACACCGGGGAGCTGTTTTTT. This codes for CASSDRTHTGELFF.

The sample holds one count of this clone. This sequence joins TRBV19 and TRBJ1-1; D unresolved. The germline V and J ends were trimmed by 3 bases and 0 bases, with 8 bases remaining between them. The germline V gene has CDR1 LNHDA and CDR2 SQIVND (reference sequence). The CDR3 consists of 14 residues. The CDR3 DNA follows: TGTGCCAGTAGTATGGGCCCTTTGAACACTGAAGCTTTCTTT. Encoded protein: CASSMGPLNTEAFF.

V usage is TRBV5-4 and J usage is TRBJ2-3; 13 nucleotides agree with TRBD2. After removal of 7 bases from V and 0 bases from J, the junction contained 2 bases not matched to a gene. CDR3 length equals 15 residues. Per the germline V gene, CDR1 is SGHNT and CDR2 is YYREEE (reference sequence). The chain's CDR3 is CASQTSGRSTDTQYF. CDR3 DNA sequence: TGTGCCAGCCAGACTAGCGGGAGGAGCACAGATACGCAGTATTTT.

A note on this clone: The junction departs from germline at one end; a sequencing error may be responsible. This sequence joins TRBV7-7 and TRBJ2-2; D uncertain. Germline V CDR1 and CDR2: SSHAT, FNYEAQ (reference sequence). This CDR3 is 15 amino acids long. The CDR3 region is CASSSSGTLGGELFF. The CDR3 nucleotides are TGTGCTAGCAGCTCTTCGGGCACCTTGGGCGGGGAGCTGTTTTTT.

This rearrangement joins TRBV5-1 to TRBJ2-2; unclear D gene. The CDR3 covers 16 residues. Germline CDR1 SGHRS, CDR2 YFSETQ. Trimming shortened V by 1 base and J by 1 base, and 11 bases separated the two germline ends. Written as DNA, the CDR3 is TGCGCCAGCAGCTTGAGTTTAAGGCAGAACACCGGGGAGCTGTTTTTT. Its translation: CASSLSLRQNTGELFF.

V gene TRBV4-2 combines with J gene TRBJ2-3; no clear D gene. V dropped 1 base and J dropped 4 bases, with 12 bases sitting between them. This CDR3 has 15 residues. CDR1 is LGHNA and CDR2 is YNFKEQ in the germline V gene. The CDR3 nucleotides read TGTGCCAGCAGCCAAGGTGGCGTCGGTGCAGATACGCAGTATTTT. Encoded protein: CASSQGGVGADTQYF.

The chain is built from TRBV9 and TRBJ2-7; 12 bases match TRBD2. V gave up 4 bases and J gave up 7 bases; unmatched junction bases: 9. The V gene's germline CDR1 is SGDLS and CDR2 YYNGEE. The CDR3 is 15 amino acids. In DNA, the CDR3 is TGTGCCAGCAGCACTCGACTAGCGGGAGTGGAGGAGCAGTACTTC. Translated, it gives CASSTRLAGVEEQYF.

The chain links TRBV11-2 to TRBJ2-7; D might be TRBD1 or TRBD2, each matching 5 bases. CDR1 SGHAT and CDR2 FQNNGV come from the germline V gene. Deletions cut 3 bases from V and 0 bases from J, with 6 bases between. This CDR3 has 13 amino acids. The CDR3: CASSLGDSYEQYF. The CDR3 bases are TGTGCCAGCAGCTTGGGGGACTCCTACGAGCAGTACTTC.

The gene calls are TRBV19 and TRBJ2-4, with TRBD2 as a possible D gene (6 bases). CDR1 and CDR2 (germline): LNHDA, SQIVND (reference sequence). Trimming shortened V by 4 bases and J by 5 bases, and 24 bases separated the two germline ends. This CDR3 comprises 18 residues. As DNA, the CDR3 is TGTGCCAGTAGTACCGGGACTCAAAGGGCCCGCGGTCAAAACATTCAGTACTTC. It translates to CASSTGTQRARGQNIQYF.

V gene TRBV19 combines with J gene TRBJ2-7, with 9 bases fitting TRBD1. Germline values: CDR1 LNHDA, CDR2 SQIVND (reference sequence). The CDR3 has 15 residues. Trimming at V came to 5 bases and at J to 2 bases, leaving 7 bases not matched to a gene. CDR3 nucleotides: TGTGCCAGTAGTCAATCGGGACAGGGCACCTACGAGCAGTACTTC. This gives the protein CASSQSGQGTYEQYF.

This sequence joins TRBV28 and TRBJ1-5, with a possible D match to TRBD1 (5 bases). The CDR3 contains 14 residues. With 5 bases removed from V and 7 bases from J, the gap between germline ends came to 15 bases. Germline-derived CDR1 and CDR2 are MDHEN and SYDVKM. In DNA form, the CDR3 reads TGTGCCAGCAGTAGGGGAGATAGGCAACAGCCCCAGCATTTT. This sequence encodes CASSRGDRQQPQHF.

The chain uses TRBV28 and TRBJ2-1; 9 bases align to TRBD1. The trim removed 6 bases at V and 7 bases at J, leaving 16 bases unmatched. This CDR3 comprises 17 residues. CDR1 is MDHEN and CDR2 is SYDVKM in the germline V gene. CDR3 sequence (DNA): TGTGCCAGCAGAACCATACTGGGGGACAGGGCGTTAAATGAGCAGTTCTTC. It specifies CASRTILGDRALNEQFF.

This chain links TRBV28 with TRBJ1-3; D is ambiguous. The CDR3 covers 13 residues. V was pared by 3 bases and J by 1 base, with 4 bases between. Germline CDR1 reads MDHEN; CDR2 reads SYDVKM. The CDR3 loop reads CASSLRSGNTIYF. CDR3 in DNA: TGTGCCAGCAGTTTGAGGTCTGGAAACACCATATATTTT.

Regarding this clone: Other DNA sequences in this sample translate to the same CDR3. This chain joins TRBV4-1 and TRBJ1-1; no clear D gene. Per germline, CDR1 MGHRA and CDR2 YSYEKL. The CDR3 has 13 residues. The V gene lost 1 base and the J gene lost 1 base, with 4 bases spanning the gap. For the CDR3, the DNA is TGCGCCAGCAGCCAAGTGGGGAACACTGAAGCTTTCTTT. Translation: CASSQVGNTEAFF.

CDR3 coding DNA: TGTGCCAGCAGCCGTTCGAGCGGTGAAAAACTGTTTTTT. It codes for CASSRSSGEKLFF. The chain combines TRBV7-2 with TRBJ1-4, with no clear D. CDR1 SGHTA and CDR2 FQGNSA come from the germline V gene. Deletions cut 5 bases from V and 7 bases from J, with 11 bases between. The CDR3 has 13 amino acids.

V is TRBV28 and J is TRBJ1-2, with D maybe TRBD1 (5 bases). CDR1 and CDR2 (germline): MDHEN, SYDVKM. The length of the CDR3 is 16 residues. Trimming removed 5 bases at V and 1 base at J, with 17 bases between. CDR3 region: CASSGRKGGDNYGYTF. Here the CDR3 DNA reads TGTGCCAGCAGTGGTAGGAAGGGAGGGGATAACTATGGCTACACCTTC.

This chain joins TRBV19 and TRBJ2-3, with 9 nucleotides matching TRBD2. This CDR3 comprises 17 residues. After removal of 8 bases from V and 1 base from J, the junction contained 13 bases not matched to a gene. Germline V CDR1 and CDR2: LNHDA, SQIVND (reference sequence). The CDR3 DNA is TGTGCCAGTCGTCCGGGCCTAGCGGGAAAAGGCACAGATACGCAGTATTTT. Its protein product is CASRPGLAGKGTDTQYF.

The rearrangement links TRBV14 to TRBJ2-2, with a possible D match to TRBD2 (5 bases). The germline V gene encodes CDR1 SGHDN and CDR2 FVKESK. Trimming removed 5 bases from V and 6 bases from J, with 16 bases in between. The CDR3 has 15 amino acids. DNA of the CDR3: TGTGCCAGCAGCGGATTCGGGAAGATTGCCGGGGAGCTGTTTTTT. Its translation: CASSGFGKIAGELFF.